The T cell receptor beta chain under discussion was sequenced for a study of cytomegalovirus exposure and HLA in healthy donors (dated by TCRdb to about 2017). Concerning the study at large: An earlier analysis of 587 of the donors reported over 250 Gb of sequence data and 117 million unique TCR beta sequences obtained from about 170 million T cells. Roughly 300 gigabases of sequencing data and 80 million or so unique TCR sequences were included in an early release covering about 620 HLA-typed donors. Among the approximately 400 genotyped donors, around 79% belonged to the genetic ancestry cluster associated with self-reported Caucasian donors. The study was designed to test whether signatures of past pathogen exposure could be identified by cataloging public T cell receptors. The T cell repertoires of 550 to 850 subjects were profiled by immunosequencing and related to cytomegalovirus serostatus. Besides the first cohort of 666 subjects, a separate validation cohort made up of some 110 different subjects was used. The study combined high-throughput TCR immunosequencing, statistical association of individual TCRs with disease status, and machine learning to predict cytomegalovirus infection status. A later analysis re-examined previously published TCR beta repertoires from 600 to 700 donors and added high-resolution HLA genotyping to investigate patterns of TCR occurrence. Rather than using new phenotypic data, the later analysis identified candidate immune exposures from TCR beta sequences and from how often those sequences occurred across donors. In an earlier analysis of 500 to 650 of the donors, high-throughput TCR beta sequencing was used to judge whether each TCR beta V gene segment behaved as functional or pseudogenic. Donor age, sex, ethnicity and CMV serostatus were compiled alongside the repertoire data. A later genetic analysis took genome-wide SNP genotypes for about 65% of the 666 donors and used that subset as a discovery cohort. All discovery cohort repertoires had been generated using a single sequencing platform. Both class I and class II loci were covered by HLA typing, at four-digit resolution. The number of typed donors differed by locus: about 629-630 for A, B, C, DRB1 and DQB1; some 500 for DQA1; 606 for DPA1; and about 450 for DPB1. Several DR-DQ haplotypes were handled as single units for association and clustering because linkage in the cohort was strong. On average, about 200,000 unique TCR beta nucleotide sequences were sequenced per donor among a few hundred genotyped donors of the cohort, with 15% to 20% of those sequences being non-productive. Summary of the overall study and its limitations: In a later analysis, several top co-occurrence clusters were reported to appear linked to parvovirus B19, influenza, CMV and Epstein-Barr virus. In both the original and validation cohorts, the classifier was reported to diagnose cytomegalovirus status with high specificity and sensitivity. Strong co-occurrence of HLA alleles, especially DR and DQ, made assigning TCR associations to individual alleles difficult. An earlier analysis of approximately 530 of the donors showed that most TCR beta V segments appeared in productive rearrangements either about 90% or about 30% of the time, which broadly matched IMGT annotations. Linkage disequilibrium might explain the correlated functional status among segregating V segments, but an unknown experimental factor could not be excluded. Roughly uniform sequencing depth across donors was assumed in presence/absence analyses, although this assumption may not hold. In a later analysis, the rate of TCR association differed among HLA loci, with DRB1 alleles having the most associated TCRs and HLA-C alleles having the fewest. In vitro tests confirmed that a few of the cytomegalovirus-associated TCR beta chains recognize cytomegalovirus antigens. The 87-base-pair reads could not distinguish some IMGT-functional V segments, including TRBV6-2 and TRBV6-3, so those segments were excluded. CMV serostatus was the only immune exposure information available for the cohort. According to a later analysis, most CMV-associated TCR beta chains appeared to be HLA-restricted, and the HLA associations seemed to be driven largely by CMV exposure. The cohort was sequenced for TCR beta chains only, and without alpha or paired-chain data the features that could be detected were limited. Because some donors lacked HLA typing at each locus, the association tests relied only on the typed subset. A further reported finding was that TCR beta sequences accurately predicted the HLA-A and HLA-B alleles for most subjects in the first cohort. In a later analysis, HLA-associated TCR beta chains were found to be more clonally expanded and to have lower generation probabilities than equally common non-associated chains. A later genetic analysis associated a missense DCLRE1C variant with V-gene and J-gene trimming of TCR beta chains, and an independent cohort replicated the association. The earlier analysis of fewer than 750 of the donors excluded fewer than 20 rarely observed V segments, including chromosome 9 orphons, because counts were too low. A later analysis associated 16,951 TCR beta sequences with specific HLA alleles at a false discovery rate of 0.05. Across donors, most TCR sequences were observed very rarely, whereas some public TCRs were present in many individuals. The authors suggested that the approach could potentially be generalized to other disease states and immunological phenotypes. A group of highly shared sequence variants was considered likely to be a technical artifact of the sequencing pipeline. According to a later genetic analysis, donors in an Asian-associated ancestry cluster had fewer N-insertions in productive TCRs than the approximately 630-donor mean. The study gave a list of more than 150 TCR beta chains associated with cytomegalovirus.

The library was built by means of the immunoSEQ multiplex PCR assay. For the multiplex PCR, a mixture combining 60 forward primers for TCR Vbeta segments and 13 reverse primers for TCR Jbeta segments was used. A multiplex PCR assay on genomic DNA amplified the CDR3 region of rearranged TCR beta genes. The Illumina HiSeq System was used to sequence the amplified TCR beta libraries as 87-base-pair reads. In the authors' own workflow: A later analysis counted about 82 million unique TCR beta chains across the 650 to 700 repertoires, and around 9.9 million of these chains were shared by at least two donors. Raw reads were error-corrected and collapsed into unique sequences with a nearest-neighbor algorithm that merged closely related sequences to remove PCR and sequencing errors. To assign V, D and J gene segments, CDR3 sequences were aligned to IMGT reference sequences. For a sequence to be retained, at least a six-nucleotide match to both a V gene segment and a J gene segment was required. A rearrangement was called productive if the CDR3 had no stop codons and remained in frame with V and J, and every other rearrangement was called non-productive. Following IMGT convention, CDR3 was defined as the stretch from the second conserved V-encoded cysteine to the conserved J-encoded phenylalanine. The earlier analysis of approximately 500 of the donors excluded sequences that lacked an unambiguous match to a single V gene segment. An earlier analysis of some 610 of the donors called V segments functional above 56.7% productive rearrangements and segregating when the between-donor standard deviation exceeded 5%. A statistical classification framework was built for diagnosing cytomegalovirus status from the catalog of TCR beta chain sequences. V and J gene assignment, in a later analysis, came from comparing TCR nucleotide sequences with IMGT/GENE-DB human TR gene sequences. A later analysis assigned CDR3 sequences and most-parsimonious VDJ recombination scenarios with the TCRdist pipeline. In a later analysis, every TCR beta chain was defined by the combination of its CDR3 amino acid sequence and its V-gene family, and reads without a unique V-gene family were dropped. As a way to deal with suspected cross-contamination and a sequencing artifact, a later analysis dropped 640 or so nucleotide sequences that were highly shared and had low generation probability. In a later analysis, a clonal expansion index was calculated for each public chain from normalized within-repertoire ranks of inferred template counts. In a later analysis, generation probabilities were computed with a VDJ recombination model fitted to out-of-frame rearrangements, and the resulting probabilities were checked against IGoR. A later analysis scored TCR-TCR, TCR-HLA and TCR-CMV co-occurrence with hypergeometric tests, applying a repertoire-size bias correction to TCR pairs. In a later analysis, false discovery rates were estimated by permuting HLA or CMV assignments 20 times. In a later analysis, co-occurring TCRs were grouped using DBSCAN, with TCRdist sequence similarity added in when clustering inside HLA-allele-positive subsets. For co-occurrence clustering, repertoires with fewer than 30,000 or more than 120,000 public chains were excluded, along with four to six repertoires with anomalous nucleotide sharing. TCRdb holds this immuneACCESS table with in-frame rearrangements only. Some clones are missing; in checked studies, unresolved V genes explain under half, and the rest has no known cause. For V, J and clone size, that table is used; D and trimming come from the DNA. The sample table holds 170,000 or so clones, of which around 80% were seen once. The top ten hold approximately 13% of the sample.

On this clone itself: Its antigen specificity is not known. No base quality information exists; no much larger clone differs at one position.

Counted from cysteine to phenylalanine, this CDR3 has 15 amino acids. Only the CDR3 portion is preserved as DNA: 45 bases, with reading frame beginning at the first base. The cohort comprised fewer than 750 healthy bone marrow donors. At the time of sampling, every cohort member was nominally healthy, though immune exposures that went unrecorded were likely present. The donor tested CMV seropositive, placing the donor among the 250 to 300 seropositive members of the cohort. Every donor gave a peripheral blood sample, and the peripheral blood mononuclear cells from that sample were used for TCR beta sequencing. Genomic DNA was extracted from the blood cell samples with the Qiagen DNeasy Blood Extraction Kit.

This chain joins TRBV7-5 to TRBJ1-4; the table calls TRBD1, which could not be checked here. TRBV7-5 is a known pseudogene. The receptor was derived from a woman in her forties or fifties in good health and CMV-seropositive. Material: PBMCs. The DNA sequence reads TGTGCCAGAAGCGCAGAGGGGGCAGGAGGGGAAAAACTGTTTTTT. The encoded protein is CARSAEGAGGEKLFF.